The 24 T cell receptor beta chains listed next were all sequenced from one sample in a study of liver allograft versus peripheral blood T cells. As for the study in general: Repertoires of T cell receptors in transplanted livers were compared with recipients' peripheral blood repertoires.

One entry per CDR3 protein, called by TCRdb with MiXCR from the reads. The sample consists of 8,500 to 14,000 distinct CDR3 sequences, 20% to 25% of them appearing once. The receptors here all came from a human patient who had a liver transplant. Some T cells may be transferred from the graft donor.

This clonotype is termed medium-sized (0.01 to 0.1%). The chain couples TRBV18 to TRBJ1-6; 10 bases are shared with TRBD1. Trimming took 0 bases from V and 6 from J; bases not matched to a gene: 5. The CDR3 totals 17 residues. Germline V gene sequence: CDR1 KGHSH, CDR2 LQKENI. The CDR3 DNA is TGTGCCAGCTCACCACCAGGGACAGGGGTGGGTAATTCACCCCTCCACTTT. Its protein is CASSPPGTGVGNSPLHF.

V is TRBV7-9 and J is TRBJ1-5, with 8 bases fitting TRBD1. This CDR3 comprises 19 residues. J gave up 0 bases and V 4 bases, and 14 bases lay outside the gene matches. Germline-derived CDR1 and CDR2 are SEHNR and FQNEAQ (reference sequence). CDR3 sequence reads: CASSSGQGYIGNSNQPQHF. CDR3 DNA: TGTGCCAGCAGCTCCGGACAGGGTTATATCGGTAATAGCAATCAGCCCCAGCATTTT.

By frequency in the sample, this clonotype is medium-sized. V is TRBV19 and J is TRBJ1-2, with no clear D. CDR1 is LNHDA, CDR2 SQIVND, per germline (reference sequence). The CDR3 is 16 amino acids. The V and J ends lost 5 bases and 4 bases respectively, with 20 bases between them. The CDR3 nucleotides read TGTGCCAGTAGTCCCACGTGGTCTGCTTCTACCTATGGCTACACCTTC. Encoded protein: CASSPTWSASTYGYTF.

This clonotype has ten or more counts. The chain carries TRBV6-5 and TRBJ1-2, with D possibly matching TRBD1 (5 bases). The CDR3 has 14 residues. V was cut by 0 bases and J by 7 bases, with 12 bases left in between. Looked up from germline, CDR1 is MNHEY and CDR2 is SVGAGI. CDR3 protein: CASSYSEGRSGYTF. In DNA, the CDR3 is TGTGCCAGCAGTTACTCTGAGGGGAGAAGTGGCTACACCTTC.

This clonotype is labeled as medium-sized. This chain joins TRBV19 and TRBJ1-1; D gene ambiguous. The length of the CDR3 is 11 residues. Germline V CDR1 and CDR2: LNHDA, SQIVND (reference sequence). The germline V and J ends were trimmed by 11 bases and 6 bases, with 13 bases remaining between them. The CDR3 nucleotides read TGTGCCCAAGGGTCCAGCTCTGAAGCTTTCTTT. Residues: CAQGSSSEAFF.

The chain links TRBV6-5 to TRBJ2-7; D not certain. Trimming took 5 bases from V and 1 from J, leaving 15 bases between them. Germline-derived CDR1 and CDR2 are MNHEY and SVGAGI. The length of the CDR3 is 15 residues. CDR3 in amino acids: CASSDRRRASYEQYF. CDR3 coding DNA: TGTGCCAGCAGTGACCGACGGAGAGCATCCTACGAGCAGTACTTC.

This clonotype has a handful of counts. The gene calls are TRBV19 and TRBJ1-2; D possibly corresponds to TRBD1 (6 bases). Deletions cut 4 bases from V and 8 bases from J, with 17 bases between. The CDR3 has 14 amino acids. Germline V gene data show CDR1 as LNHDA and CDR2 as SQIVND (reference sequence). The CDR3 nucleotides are TGTGCCAGTAGTAGCCGGGACACAGTAGGGGGCTACACCTTC. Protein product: CASSSRDTVGGYTF.

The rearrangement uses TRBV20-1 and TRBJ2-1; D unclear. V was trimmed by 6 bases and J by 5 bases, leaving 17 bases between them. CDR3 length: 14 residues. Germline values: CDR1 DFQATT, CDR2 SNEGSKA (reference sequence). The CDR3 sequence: CSALLPGSDNEQFF. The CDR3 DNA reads TGCAGTGCCCTCCTTCCCGGGTCGGACAATGAGCAGTTCTTC.

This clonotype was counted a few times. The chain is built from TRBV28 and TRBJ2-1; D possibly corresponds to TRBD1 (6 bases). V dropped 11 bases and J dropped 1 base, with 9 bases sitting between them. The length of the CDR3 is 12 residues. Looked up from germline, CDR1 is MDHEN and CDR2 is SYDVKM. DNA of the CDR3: TGTGCCGGCGGACAGTCCTACAATGAGCAGTTCTTC. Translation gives CAGGQSYNEQFF.

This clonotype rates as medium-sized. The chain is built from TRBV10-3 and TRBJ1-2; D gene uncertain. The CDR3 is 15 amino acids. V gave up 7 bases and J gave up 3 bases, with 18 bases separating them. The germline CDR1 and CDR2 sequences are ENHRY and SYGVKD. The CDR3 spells CAITPAGNGDYGYTF. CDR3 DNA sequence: TGTGCCATCACACCTGCGGGGAATGGAGACTATGGCTACACCTTC.

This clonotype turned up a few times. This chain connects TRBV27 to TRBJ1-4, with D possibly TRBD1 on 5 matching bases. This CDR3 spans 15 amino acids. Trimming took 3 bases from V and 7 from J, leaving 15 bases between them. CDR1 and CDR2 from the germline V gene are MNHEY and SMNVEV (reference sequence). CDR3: CASSFTGTSGEKLFF. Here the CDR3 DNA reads TGTGCCAGCAGTTTCACCGGGACCAGCGGTGAAAAACTGTTTTTT.

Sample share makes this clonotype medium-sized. Here the CDR3 reads CASSPSQGWNTEAFF. The CDR3 DNA is TGTGCCAGTAGTCCATCCCAGGGCTGGAACACTGAAGCTTTCTTT. The chain is built from TRBV19 and TRBJ1-1, with a weak D call TRBD1 (5 bases). V gave up 5 bases and J gave up 1 base, with 14 bases separating them. Germline CDR1 LNHDA, CDR2 SQIVND (reference sequence). This CDR3 spans 15 amino acids.

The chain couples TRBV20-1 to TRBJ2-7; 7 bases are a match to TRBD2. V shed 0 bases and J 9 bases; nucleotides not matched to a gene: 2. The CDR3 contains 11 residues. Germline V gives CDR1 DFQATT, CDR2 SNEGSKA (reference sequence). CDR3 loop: CSARDRGVQYF. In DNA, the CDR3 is TGCAGTGCTAGAGACCGGGGGGTGCAGTACTTC.

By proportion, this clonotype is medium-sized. CDR3 amino acids: CASSMMEPNSPLHF. CDR3 nucleotide sequence: TGTGCCAGTAGTATGATGGAACCTAATTCACCCCTCCACTTT. The rearrangement uses TRBV19 and TRBJ1-6; D is unresolved. The CDR3 consists of 14 residues. V lost 3 bases and J lost 6, with 9 bases in between. Germline V gives CDR1 LNHDA, CDR2 SQIVND (reference sequence).

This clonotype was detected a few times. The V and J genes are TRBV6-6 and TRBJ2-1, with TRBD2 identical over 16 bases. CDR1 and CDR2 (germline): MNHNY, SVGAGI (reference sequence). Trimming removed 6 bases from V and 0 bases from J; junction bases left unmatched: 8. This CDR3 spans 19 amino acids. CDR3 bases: TGTGCCAGCAGGGGGACTAGCGGGAGGGTTGGAAGCTCCTACAATGAGCAGTTCTTC. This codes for CASRGTSGRVGSSYNEQFF.

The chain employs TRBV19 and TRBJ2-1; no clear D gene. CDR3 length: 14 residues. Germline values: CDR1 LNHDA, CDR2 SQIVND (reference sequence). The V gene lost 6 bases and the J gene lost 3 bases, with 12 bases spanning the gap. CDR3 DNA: TGTGCCAGTAGCGGGCAACTCGGCTACAATGAGCAGTTCTTC. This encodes CASSGQLGYNEQFF.

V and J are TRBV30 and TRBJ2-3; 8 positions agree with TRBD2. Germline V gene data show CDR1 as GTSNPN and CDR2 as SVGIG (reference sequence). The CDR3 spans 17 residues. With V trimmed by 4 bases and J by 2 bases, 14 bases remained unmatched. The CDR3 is CAWNRPGSGRITDTQYF. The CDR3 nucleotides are TGTGCCTGGAATCGGCCGGGGAGCGGGAGAATCACAGATACGCAGTATTTT.

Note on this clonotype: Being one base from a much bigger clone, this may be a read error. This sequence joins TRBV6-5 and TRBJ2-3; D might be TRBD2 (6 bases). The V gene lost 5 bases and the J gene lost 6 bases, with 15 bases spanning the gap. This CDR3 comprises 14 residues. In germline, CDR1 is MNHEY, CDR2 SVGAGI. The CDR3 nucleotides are TGTGCCAGCAGTGCTGGGCGGGACGGGGATACGCAGTATTTT. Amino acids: CASSAGRDGDTQYF.

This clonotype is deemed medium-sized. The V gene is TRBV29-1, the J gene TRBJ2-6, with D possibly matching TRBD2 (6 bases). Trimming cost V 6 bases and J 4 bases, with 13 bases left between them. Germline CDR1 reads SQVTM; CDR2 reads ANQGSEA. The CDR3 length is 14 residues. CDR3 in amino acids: CSVLGGRGANVLTF. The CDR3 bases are TGCAGCGTCCTCGGAGGGAGAGGGGCCAACGTCCTGACTTTC.

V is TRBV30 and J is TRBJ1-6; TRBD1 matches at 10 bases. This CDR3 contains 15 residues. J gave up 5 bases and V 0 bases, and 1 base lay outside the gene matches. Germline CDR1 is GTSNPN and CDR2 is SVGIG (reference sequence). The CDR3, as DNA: TGTGCCTGGAGTGTAGGACAGGGGGATAATTCACCCCTCCACTTT. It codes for CAWSVGQGDNSPLHF.

The CDR3 region has the DNA TGTGCCACCAGCAGAGTTACCAGGGGCTCCTACAATGAGCAGTTCTTC. Encoded protein: CATSRVTRGSYNEQFF. The V gene is TRBV15, the J gene TRBJ2-1; TRBD1 might be the D (6 bases). CDR1 and CDR2 from the germline V gene are LNHNV and YYDKDF (reference sequence). Trimming shortened V by 1 base and J by 0 bases, and 10 bases separated the two germline ends. CDR3 size: 16 residues.

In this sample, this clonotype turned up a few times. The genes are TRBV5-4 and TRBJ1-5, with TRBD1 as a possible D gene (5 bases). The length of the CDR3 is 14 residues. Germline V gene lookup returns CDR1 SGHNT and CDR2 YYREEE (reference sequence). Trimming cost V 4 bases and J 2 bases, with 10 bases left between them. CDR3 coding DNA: TGTGCCAGCAGCGGGGGGTGGGGCAATCAGCCCCAGCATTTT. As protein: CASSGGWGNQPQHF. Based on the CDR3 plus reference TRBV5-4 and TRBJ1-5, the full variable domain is ETGVTQSPTHLIKTRGQQVTLRCSSQSGHNTVSWYQQALGQGPQFIFQYYREEENGRGNFPPRFSGLQFPNYSSELNVNALELDDSALYLCASSGGWGNQPQHFGDGTRLSIL.

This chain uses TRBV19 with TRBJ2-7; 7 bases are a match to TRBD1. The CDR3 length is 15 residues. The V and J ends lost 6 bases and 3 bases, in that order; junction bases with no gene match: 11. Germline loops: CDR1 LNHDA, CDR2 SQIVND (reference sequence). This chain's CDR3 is CASSLGQLSYYEQYF. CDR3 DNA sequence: TGTGCCAGTAGCCTGGGACAGCTGAGCTACTACGAGCAGTACTTC.

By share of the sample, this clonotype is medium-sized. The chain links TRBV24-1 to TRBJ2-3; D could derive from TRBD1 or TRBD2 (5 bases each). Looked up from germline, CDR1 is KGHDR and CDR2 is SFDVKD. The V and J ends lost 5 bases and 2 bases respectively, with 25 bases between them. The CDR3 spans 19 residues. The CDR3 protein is CATSAVGPPEGYFTDTQYF. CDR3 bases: TGTGCCACCAGTGCCGTGGGACCACCTGAGGGGTACTTCACAGATACGCAGTATTTT.